The T cell receptor beta chain under discussion was sequenced for a study of a mutant IDH1 vaccine in newly diagnosed glioma. Study summary: The treated group averaged approximately 42 years old and was around 62% male, approximately 38% female.

The germline CDR1 and CDR2 sequences are SNHLY and FYNNEI. The CDR3 has 15 amino acids. Germline trimming cut 5 bases from V and 2 bases from J; bases unmatched to any gene: 9. Turning to this clone: Its antigen is unknown.

Described time point: week 47, end of study. Alongside topical imiquimod, each dose of vaccine comprised 300 ug of mutant IDH1 20-mer peptide. Clones were sequenced by immunoSEQ multiplex PCR, and TCRdb holds only the in-frame ones, with some missing. The sample includes more than 35,000 clones, roughly 82% of them seen just once. The chain combines TRBV2 with TRBJ2-7, with 7 bases matching TRBD1. The sequence was collected from a middle-aged man with glioma. The material sequenced was PBMCs, taken from a glioma patient whose treatment included an IDH1 peptide vaccine. CDR3 sequence: CASSPFGQVTYEQYF. The CDR3 DNA is TGTGCCAGCAGTCCTTTCGGACAGGTTACCTACGAGCAGTACTTC.